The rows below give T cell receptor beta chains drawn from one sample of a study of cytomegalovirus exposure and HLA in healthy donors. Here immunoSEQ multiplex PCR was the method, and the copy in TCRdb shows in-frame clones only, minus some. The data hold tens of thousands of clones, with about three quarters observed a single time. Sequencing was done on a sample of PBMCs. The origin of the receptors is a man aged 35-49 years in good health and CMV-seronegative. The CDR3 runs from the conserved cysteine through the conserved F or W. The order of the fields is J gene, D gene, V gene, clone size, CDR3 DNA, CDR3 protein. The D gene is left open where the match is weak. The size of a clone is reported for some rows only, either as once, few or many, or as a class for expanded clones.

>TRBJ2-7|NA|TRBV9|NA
TGTGCCAGCAGCCGTACACCTGGCCCCTACTACGAGCAGTACTTC
CASSRTPGPYYEQYF
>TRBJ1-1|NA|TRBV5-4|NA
TGTGCCACCAAACTACCACAGGGAGAGAACACTGAAGCTTTCTTT
CATKLPQGENTEAFF
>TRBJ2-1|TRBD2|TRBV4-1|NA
TGCGCCAGCAGCCAAGAAGGCGGGAGACACTACAATGAGCAGTTCTTC
CASSQEGGRHYNEQFF
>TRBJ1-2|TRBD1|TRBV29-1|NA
TGCAGCGTAGGGACAGGGGGAAACTATGGCTACACCTTC
CSVGTGGNYGYTF
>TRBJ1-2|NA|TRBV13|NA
TGTGCCAGCAGCCCGCAAATGAGGGCCACTAACTATGGCTACACCTTC
CASSPQMRATNYGYTF
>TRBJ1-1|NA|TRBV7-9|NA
TGTGCCAGCAGCTTCCAGGGTTTGAACACTGAAGCTTTCTTT
CASSFQGLNTEAFF
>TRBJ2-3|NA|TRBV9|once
TGTGCCAGCAGCTTCGACAGTAGGGGGACAGATACGCAGTATTTT
CASSFDSRGTDTQYF
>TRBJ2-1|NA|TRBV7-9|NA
TGTGCCAGCAGCTTAGCGGGGGCGGGTCTTGAGCAGTTCTTC
CASSLAGAGLEQFF
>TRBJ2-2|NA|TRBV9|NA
TGTGCCAGCAGCGCAGGGTTCGGTAGAGACACCGGGGAGCTGTTTTTT
CASSAGFGRDTGELFF
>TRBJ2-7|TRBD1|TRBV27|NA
TGCGCCGTTTGGACAGGTACCTACGAGCAGTACTTC
CAVWTGTYEQYF
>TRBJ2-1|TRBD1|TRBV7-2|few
TGTGCCAGCAGCAGGGACAGGTCCGTTTTGGAGCAGTTCTTC
CASSRDRSVLEQFF
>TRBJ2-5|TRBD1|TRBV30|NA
TGTGCCTGGGGACAGGGGCCAGAGACCCAGTACTTC
CAWGQGPETQYF
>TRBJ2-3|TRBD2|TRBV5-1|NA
TGCGCCAGCAGGGACGAGCGGGAAAGGACAGATACGCAGTATTTT
CASRDERERTDTQYF
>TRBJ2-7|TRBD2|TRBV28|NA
TGTGCCAGCAGTCCCAACGTTGTAGCGGGGGTCTACGAGCAGTACTTC
CASSPNVVAGVYEQYF
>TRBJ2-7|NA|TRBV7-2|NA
TGTGCCAGCAGCTCCCAGGTTTCCGATACTTCCGAGCAGTACTTC
CASSSQVSDTSEQYF
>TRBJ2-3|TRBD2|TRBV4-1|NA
TGCGCCAGCAGCCAAGGTGGAATTGCGGGAGGTGGCACAGATACGCAGTATTTT
CASSQGGIAGGGTDTQYF
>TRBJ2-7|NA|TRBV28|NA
TGTGCCAGCACGAGTTCTAGGCGAGAGCAGTACTTC
CASTSSRREQYF
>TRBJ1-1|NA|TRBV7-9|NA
TGTGCCAGCAGCTTAGCGCGGGGAGGGGGGATGAACACTGAAGCTTTCTTT
CASSLARGGGMNTEAFF
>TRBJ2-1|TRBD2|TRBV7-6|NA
TGTGCCAGCAGCTTGGGGCGTACTAGCGGGAGCTCCTACAATGAGCAGTTCTTC
CASSLGRTSGSSYNEQFF
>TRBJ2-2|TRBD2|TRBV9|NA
TGTGCCAGCACCGTGGGGGGGTCTTTTGGCACCGGGGAGCTGTTTTTT
CASTVGGSFGTGELFF
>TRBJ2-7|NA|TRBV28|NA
TGTGCCAGCAGTGAGACAGGGAGGACCTACGAGCAGTACTTC
CASSETGRTYEQYF
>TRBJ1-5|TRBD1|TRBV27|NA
TGTGCCAGCAGTTTATCGGGGCAGGGGGCCGGGCAGCCCCAGCATTTT
CASSLSGQGAGQPQHF
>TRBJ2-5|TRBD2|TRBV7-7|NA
TGTGCTAGCAGCGATTCCGGGACTAGCGTAAGGGGGGAGACCCAGTACTTC
CASSDSGTSVRGETQYF
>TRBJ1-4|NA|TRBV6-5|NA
TGTGCCAGCAGTTACGAAGCCGACCAGGATGAAAAACTGTTTTTT
CASSYEADQDEKLFF
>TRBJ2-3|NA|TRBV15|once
TGTGCCTCCGCCGGAGACAGCACAGATACGCAGTATTTT
CASAGDSTDTQYF
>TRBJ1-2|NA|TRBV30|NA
TGTGCCAGGAATGACCAGGGATACTATGGCTACACCTTC
CARNDQGYYGYTF
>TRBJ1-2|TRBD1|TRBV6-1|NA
TGTGCCAGCAGTTCTTTGACAGGGGGCAACTATGGCTACACCTTC
CASSSLTGGNYGYTF
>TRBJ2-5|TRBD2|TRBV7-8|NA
TGTGCCAGCAGCCGACTAGCGGGCCAAGAGACCCAGTACTTC
CASSRLAGQETQYF
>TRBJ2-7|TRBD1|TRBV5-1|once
TGCGCCAGTACTGAAGGAACCGGGACAGGGTCCTACGAGCAGTACTTC
CASTEGTGTGSYEQYF